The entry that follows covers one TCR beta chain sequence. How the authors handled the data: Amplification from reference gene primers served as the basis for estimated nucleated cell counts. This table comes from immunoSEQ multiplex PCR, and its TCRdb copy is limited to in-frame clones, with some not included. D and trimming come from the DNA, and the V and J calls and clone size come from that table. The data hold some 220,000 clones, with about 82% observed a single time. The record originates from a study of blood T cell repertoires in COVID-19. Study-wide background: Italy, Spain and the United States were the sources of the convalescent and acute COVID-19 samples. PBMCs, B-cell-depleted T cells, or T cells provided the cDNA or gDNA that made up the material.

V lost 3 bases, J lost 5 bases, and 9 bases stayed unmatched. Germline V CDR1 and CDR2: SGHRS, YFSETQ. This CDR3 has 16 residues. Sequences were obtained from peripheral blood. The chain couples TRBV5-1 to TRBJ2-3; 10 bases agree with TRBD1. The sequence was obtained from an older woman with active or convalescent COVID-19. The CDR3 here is CASSSPGTGVVDTQYF. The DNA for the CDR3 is TGCGCCAGCAGCTCCCCCGGGACAGGGGTAGTAGATACGCAGTATTTT.